This T cell receptor beta chain was sequenced during a study of T cells in Graves' hyperthyroidism and ophthalmopathy. Background on the study: Peripheral blood samples were taken at initial diagnosis, prior to any treatment.

Template material for amplifying TCR beta CDR3 regions consisted of RNA transcripts. Initially, a first-round RT-PCR of the TCR CDR3 employed the HTBI primer set. TCRdb reanalysed the multiplex PCR reads using MiXCR and keeps one entry per CDR3 protein. The sample yields a few hundred thousand distinct CDR3 sequences, under 15% seen once. The study's findings and limits: Expanded thyroid clonotypes (above 0.001) were mostly also found in blood.

In the case of this clonotype: What it recognizes is unknown.

The hyperthyroidism was newly diagnosed and had lasted under 2 months; the patients were aged 18 to 65. J gave up 5 bases and V 4 bases, and 5 bases lay outside the gene matches. Germline lookup yields CDR1 KGHDR and CDR2 SFDVKD. The CDR3 contains 15 residues. Sequenced sample: blood. This receptor was obtained from a woman aged 25 to 39 with Graves' hyperthyroidism. V and J are TRBV24-1 and TRBJ2-5; 11 nucleotides line up with TRBD1. CDR3 residues: CATSERTGGRETQYF. DNA of the CDR3: TGTGCCACCAGTGAACGGACAGGGGGCCGGGAGACCCAGTACTTC.